This is a list of T cell receptor beta chains from one sample in a study of T cells after yellow fever vaccination. TCRdb reprocessed the 5' RACE reads via MiXCR and lists one record per CDR3 protein. The profile shows some 320,000 distinct CDR3 sequences, roughly 4.3% of them singletons. The source was PBMCs, collected 5 days after the yellow fever booster vaccination. These TCRs come from a man between 18 and 35 years old who received the YFV17D yellow fever vaccine. Both conserved end residues are part of each CDR3. Each record gives: clone size, J gene, V gene, D gene, CDR3 DNA, CDR3 protein. The D gene is left open where the match is weak. Some rows mark clone size as missing; the rest say once, few, many or name a class of expanded clone.

>many|TRBJ1-2|TRBV12-3/TRBV12-4|-
TGTGCCAGCAGTTTATTTTCGGCGGGTGGCTACACCTTC
CASSLFSAGGYTF
>many|TRBJ2-7|TRBV3-1|-
TGTGCCAGCAGCCAAGAAGGCGTATTGTACGAGCAGTACTTC
CASSQEGVLYEQYF
>few|TRBJ1-1|TRBV4-1|-
TGCGCCAGCAGCCAAGGGATAGGTGGCAGAATGAACACTGAAGCTTTCTTT
CASSQGIGGRMNTEAFF
>few|TRBJ1-5|TRBV11-2|TRBD1
TGTGCCAGCAGCTTTGGGACAGGGGGGAGCAATCAGCCCCAGCATTTT
CASSFGTGGSNQPQHF
>many|TRBJ2-3|TRBV18|-
TGTGCCAGCTCACCACCAACCCGCACAGATACGCAGTATTTT
CASSPPTRTDTQYF
>few|TRBJ1-3|TRBV2|TRBD1
TGTGCCAGCTCGGACAGGGCCTCTGGAAACACCATATATTTT
CASSDRASGNTIYF
>few|TRBJ2-3|TRBV18|-
TGTGCCAGCTCACATTTAGATACGCAGTATTTT
CASSHLDTQYF
>many|TRBJ2-5|TRBV6-6|-
TGTGCCAGCAGTTACTCTTCCGGGACGGAGGCTCAAGAGACCCAGTACTTC
CASSYSSGTEAQETQYF
>-|TRBJ1-2|TRBV7-2|TRBD1
TGTGCCAGCAGCTCCCAACGGGACAGGGGGCAAAATGGCTACACCTTC
CASSSQRDRGQNGYTF
>few|TRBJ2-3|TRBV27|-
TGTGCCAGCAGTTCTGAGACCAGGGTGCTCCTAAGCACAGATACGCAGTATTTT
CASSSETRVLLSTDTQYF
>many|TRBJ1-5|TRBV10-3|-
TGTGCCATCAGTGTTCTGGGAGGCAATCAGCCCCAGCATTTT
CAISVLGGNQPQHF
>few|TRBJ1-1|TRBV29-1|-
TGCAGCGTTGAACCGAGGGTGGGAGCTGAAGCTTTCTTT
CSVEPRVGAEAFF
>-|TRBJ1-1|TRBV4-1|-
TGCGCCAGCAGCCCGCTGCCCACTGTGCTGACCAACCCGGGTGGGGCTTTCTTT
CASSPLPTVLTNPGGAFF
>many|TRBJ2-3|TRBV7-2|-
TGTGCCAGCAGCTTAGACGGACAGTCCCCAGATACGCAGTATTTT
CASSLDGQSPDTQYF
>-|TRBJ2-2|TRBV20-1|-
TGCAGTGCTAGAATGGACGGTAGGGACACCGGGGAGCTGTTTTTT
CSARMDGRDTGELFF
>few|TRBJ1-5|TRBV6-5|-
TGTGCCAGCAGTTACGTTATAGGGGGTCAGCCCCAGCATTTT
CASSYVIGGQPQHF
>-|TRBJ1-4|TRBV6-6|-
TGTGCCAGCAGTTACTCTCAAGTGTTTTCCGAAAAACTGTTTTTT
CASSYSQVFSEKLFF
>-|TRBJ2-3|TRBV6-4|-
TGTGCCAGCAGTGACGAGGGGGGGGCCGCAGATACGCAGTATTTT
CASSDEGGAADTQYF
>-|TRBJ1-5|TRBV5-5|-
TGTGCCAGCAGCTTGACAGGACAGCCCCAGCATTTT
CASSLTGQPQHF
>many|TRBJ2-1|TRBV6-5|-
TGTGCCAGCAGTTATTCCCGCGGAAATGAGCAGTTCTTC
CASSYSRGNEQFF
>many|TRBJ1-1|TRBV6-5|-
TGTGCCAGCAGTTACGGTAGAAACACTGAAGCTTTCTTT
CASSYGRNTEAFF
>-|TRBJ1-4|TRBV27|TRBD1
TGTGCCAGCAGTCCAGGACAGGCTGGTGAAAAACTGTTTTTT
CASSPGQAGEKLFF
>few|TRBJ1-2|TRBV20-1|-
TGCAGTGCTAGTGGAGTTACAGGGCCCTTGTTTGCGGGTGGCTACACCTTC
CSASGVTGPLFAGGYTF
>few|TRBJ2-5|TRBV9|TRBD2
TGTGCCAGCACGGAGCGGGGGCGAGCCCAAGAGACCCAGTACTTC
CASTERGRAQETQYF
>many|TRBJ2-7|TRBV27|-
TGTGCCAGCAGTGCCGCCGGGGGGCGAGTGAACGAGCAGTACTTC
CASSAAGGRVNEQYF
>-|TRBJ2-3|TRBV6-6|-
TGTGCCAGCAGTTACTCGCATCCAAGACCCCTCGGGACAGATACGCAGTATTTT
CASSYSHPRPLGTDTQYF
>-|TRBJ2-1|TRBV11-3|TRBD1
TGTGCCAGCAGCTTGCAGGGACAGGAACAGTTCTTC
CASSLQGQEQFF
>-|TRBJ1-1|TRBV18|-
TGTGCCAGCTCACCAGAGGGGAACACTGAAGCTTTCTTT
CASSPEGNTEAFF
>-|TRBJ2-2|TRBV24-1|TRBD1
TGTGCCACCAGCGACAGGGGGGCCTCGAACACCGGGGAGCTGTTTTTT
CATSDRGASNTGELFF
>-|TRBJ2-1|TRBV20-1|-
TGCACTGGGGCCCAAGGCAATGAGCAGTTCTTC
CTGAQGNEQFF
>many|TRBJ1-5|TRBV7-2|-
TGTGCCAGCAGTGCCGGGCCAAATCAGCCCCAGCATTTT
CASSAGPNQPQHF
>few|TRBJ2-7|TRBV6-2/TRBV6-3|TRBD2
TGTGCCAGCAGTTACGGTGGCCTTAGCGGGACCTACGAGCAGTACTTC
CASSYGGLSGTYEQYF
>few|TRBJ2-5|TRBV6-6|TRBD2
TGTGCCAGCAGTTACACAAAACTAGCGGGGAGTGTGACCCAGTACTTC
CASSYTKLAGSVTQYF
>many|TRBJ2-1|TRBV5-1|-
TGCGCCAGCAGCTTGGAGGTGAACAATGAGCAGTTCTTC
CASSLEVNNEQFF
>few|TRBJ1-1|TRBV5-1|-
TGCGCCAGCAGCCAGGCTACGGTGAACGCTGAAGCTTTCTTT
CASSQATVNAEAFF
>-|TRBJ1-1|TRBV5-1|-
TGCGCCAGCACCATTGAGCTGGGCACTGAAGCTCTCTTT
CASTIELGTEALF
>many|TRBJ2-1|TRBV7-9|TRBD2
TGTGCCAGCAGCTTCGCGGGGGGGAGAAATGAGCAGTTCTTC
CASSFAGGRNEQFF
>few|TRBJ2-5|TRBV7-3|-
TGTGCCAGCAGCGCATATGCCCAAGAGACCCAGTACTTC
CASSAYAQETQYF
>few|TRBJ2-3|TRBV30|-
TGTGCCTGGACCCCTTTGGGGGACCGGGGGACAGATACGCAGTATTTT
CAWTPLGDRGTDTQYF
>many|TRBJ2-2|TRBV12-3/TRBV12-4|-
TGTGCCAGCAGTTTCGGGGCTACAGCGAACACCGGGGAGCTGTTTTTT
CASSFGATANTGELFF
>few|TRBJ2-5|TRBV11-2|-
TGTGCCAGCAGACACCCTCTTGATGTGTGGGAGACCCAGTACTTC
CASRHPLDVWETQYF
>many|TRBJ1-1|TRBV5-1|TRBD1
TGCGCCAGCAGCTTAGGGGGCTTGGAGACTGAAGCTTTCTTT
CASSLGGLETEAFF
>-|TRBJ1-2|TRBV20-1|TRBD1
TGCAGTGCTAGTGGGACAGGGATAGGCGGCGGCTACACCTTC
CSASGTGIGGGYTF
>-|TRBJ2-5|TRBV27|-
TGTGCCAGCAGTCCCTTTGCGAAGGGACTGGGCGATAAAGAGACCCAGTACTTC
CASSPFAKGLGDKETQYF
>-|TRBJ2-5|TRBV12-3/TRBV12-4|-
TGTGCCAGCAACCGCGAGGGGGAACAAGAGACCCAGTACTTC
CASNREGEQETQYF
>-|TRBJ2-4|TRBV4-3|TRBD2
TGCGCCAGCAGCCAAGAGGGGCTACGGGGGGGGAACATTCAGTACTTC
CASSQEGLRGGNIQYF
>many|TRBJ1-5|TRBV4-3|-
TGCGCCAGCAGCCTTTACGGGGGGGGCAATCAGCCCCAGCATTTT
CASSLYGGGNQPQHF